This TCR beta chain was sequenced for a study of CD8+CD57+ T cells in acquired aplastic anemia. General study findings and limits: Patients and controls were found to share some 30 CD8+ CDR3 sequences.

There are many counts of this clonotype. Its antigen is as yet unknown. TCR beta VDJ and CDR3 profiling used genomic DNA as template. TCRdb re-called the reads with MiXCR, one entry per CDR3 protein. The sample records some 120,000 distinct CDR3 sequences, approximately 36% being singletons. Flow cytometry had shown expanded CD8+CD57+ cells in the patients chosen for sequencing. The CDR3 sequence is 15 residues long. CDR1 and CDR2 from the germline V gene are LGHNA and YNFKEQ. With 7 bases removed from V and 2 bases from J, the gap between germline ends came to 17 bases. This TCR was recovered from a human donor with aplastic anemia. V usage is TRBV4-2 and J usage is TRBJ1-2; D possibly corresponds to TRBD1 (6 bases). Sequencing was done on a sample of sorted CD4+, CD8+, or CD8+CD57+ T cells (not recorded which) from PBMCs. Here the CDR3 reads CASTPGQPTNYGYTF. CDR3 bases: TGTGCCAGCACCCCCGGACAGCCTACCAACTATGGCTACACCTTC.